Below are 26 T cell receptor beta chains sequenced from a single sample in a study of blood T cells in healthy people across ages. The authors ran a second PCR of about 6 to 12 cycles using a sample-barcoded 5' primer and a J-beta primer mix. TCRdb processed the 5' RACE reads anew with MiXCR; each CDR3 protein has one entry. The profile shows 2 million or so distinct CDR3 sequences, approximately 50% of them singletons. The sequenced sample was blood. The receptors come from a middle-aged woman in good health.

This clonotype is a singleton in its sample. The chain employs TRBV4-3 and TRBJ2-7, with D tentatively TRBD2 (5 bases). The CDR3 loop spans 15 amino acids. In germline, CDR1 is LGHNA, CDR2 YSLEER. V shed 4 bases and J shed 2 bases, with 15 bases lying between them. The CDR3 nucleotides are TGCGCCAGCAGCCCCCCTGAACGGGGTACCTACGAGCAGTACTTC. This sequence encodes CASSPPERGTYEQYF.

This clonotype has only a few counts. The chain joins TRBV6-5 to TRBJ2-7; D remains unclear. The CDR3 runs to 14 residues. Germline V gene sequence: CDR1 MNHEY, CDR2 SVGAGI. V was cut by 0 bases and J by 5 bases, with 11 bases left in between. The CDR3 sequence: CASSYSPAENEQYF. DNA of the CDR3: TGTGCCAGCAGTTACTCGCCTGCAGAGAACGAGCAGTACTTC.

This clonotype was counted a few times. This chain uses TRBV7-2 with TRBJ2-1, with D perhaps matching TRBD2 (6 bases). V lost 3 bases and J 3 bases, leaving 12 bases between the germline ends. The CDR3 spans 15 residues. Germline V gene lookup returns CDR1 SGHTA and CDR2 FQGNSA. The CDR3 loop is CASSLWGGFYNEQFF. In DNA, the CDR3 is TGTGCCAGCAGCTTGTGGGGAGGATTCTACAATGAGCAGTTCTTC.

This chain connects TRBV28 to TRBJ2-7, with D possibly matching TRBD2 (7 bases). Germline assignment: CDR1 MDHEN and CDR2 SYDVKM. Trimming removed 5 bases from V and 3 bases from J, with 20 bases in between. There are 16 residues in the CDR3. The CDR3 sequence: CASSTTGGPTFYEQYF. CDR3 in DNA: TGTGCCAGCAGTACAACCGGGGGGCCTACGTTCTACGAGCAGTACTTC.

The chain has TRBV28 and TRBJ1-2, with D maybe TRBD1 (6 bases). This CDR3 is 14 amino acids long. V was trimmed by 3 bases and J by 5 bases, leaving 13 bases between them. Germline V CDR1 and CDR2: MDHEN, SYDVKM. The CDR3 is CASSFQGMGYGYTF. CDR3 DNA: TGTGCCAGCAGTTTTCAGGGGATGGGGTATGGCTACACCTTC.

A few counts support this clonotype. The chain has TRBV5-1 and TRBJ2-1; 7 bases match TRBD2. The CDR3 length is 17 residues. Unmatched junction bases numbered 11, after V lost 1 base and J lost 4 bases. Per germline, CDR1 SGHRS and CDR2 YFSETQ. The CDR3 protein is CASSLRTLRGNYNEQFF. The CDR3 nucleotides read TGCGCCAGCAGCTTGAGAACCCTGCGGGGGAATTACAATGAGCAGTTCTTC.

The J gene is TRBJ2-1, the V gene TRBV6-2 or TRBV6-3; D uncertain. The CDR3 extends over 14 amino acids. The V gene lost 0 bases and the J gene lost 7 bases, with 10 bases spanning the gap. Germline V gene lookup returns CDR1 MNHEY and CDR2 SVGEGT. The CDR3 here is CASSYSAVLNEQFF. The CDR3 DNA is TGTGCCAGCAGTTACTCGGCGGTACTGAATGAGCAGTTCTTC.

This chain connects TRBV29-1 to TRBJ1-3, with 8 bases fitting TRBD1. The CDR3 extends over 16 amino acids. Germline values: CDR1 SQVTM, CDR2 ANQGSEA. J lost 4 bases, V lost 6 bases, and 14 bases had no gene match. This CDR3 reads CSVQRGQGARGNTIYF. The CDR3 region has the DNA TGCAGCGTCCAAAGAGGCCAGGGGGCGCGAGGAAACACCATATATTTT.

CDR3 nucleotides: TGTGCCAGCAGCCAAGATTGGGGGAACTATGGCTACACCTTC. Amino acid sequence: CASSQDWGNYGYTF. The J gene is TRBJ1-2, the V gene TRBV3-1; a possible D gene is TRBD1 (5 bases). The CDR3 runs 14 residues. Germline-derived CDR1 and CDR2 are LGHDT and YNNKEL (reference sequence). Trimming took off 0 bases at V and 2 bases at J, with 7 bases between the two ends.

This clonotype has a count of ten or more. The chain carries TRBV7-2 and TRBJ2-7; no clear D gene. This CDR3 comprises 14 residues. Germline V lookup: CDR1 SGHTA, CDR2 FQGNSA. Trimming cost V 5 bases and J 2 bases, with 13 bases left between them. The CDR3 DNA reads TGTGCCAGCAGCCCATCTAGGACCACCTACGAGCAGTACTTC. Translated, it gives CASSPSRTTYEQYF.

V is TRBV20-1 and J is TRBJ2-4, with 10 nucleotides matching TRBD1. Germline V gene lookup returns CDR1 DFQATT and CDR2 SNEGSKA (reference sequence). J gave up 9 bases and V 7 bases, and 21 bases lay outside the gene matches. This CDR3 spans 17 amino acids. CDR3 sequence (DNA): TGCAGTGGCCGGGACAGGGGCCCCAGAGCCGACTTGCGCATTCAGTACTTC. This translates into CSGRDRGPRADLRIQYF.

In its sample, this clonotype was seen a few times. Written as DNA, the CDR3 is TGTGCCAGCAGTGACAGGACCGTAGGGCAGTACTTC. This encodes CASSDRTVGQYF. The rearrangement links TRBV6-1 to TRBJ2-7; D remains ambiguous. Trimming took 3 bases from V and 9 from J, leaving 12 bases between them. The CDR3 sequence is 12 residues long. Looked up from germline, CDR1 is MNHNS and CDR2 is SASEGT.

The rearrangement joins TRBV19 to TRBJ1-4; D possibly corresponds to TRBD1 (6 bases). V was clipped by 7 bases and J by 8 bases, with 14 bases between them. From germline, CDR1 is LNHDA and CDR2 SQIVND (reference sequence). CDR3 length: 13 residues. The CDR3 DNA sequence: TGTGCCAGTAAAGGGGCCGGGGGCGAAAAACTGTTTTTT. Translation gives CASKGAGGEKLFF.

To note about this clonotype: At one of its ends the junction is not consistent with the germline gene, which may arise from a read error. The chain is built from TRBV7-9 and TRBJ2-7; D gene uncertain. Per germline, CDR1 SEHNR and CDR2 FQNEAQ (reference sequence). There are 12 residues in the CDR3. The CDR3 nucleotides read TGTACCAGCAGCCATGGTCCCTACGAGCAGTACTTC. Translating it yields CTSSHGPYEQYF.

The CDR3 reads CASSGAAANYGYTF. The CDR3 DNA is TGTGCCAGCAGTGGGGCGGCGGCCAACTATGGCTACACCTTC. V usage is TRBV2 and J usage is TRBJ1-2; no firm D call. The CDR3 spans 14 residues. V lost 4 bases to trimming and J lost 2 bases, with 11 bases between them. Looked up from germline, CDR1 is SNHLY and CDR2 is FYNNEI. Supplemented by reference TRBV2 and TRBJ1-2, the full variable domain reads EPEVTQTPSHQVTQMGQEVILRCVPISNHLYFYWYRQILGQKVEFLVSFYNNEISEKSEIFDDQFSVERPDGSNFTLKIRSTKLEDSAMYFCASSGAAANYGYTFGSGTRLTVV.

In its sample, this clonotype was seen a few times. This sequence joins TRBV2 and TRBJ2-1; 8 bases fit TRBD2. The CDR3 loop spans 14 amino acids. CDR1 is SNHLY and CDR2 is FYNNEI in the germline V gene. The ends lost 9 bases at V and 7 bases at J; junction bases unmatched: 11. CDR3 region: CASGSGGPLNEQFF. The CDR3 DNA follows: TGTGCCAGTGGGAGCGGGGGCCCCTTGAATGAGCAGTTCTTC.

V gene TRBV18 combines with J gene TRBJ2-1; D is unclear. The CDR3 loop spans 12 amino acids. Trimming cost V 3 bases and J 4 bases, with 4 bases left between them. The germline V gene has CDR1 KGHSH and CDR2 LQKENI. CDR3 sequence reads: CASSPMYNEQFF. The CDR3 nucleotides are TGTGCCAGCTCACCCATGTACAATGAGCAGTTCTTC. Full variable domain (remainder filled in from reference TRBV18 and TRBJ2-1): NAGVMQNPRHLVRRRGQEARLRCSPMKGHSHVYWYRQLPEEGLKFMVYLQKENIIDESGMPKERFSAEFPKEGPSILRIQQVVRGDSAAYFCASSPMYNEQFFGPGTRLTVL.

This chain uses TRBV20-1 with TRBJ1-5; no firm D call. This CDR3 spans 16 amino acids. Germline CDR1 is DFQATT and CDR2 is SNEGSKA (reference sequence). The V gene lost 0 bases and the J gene lost 0 bases, with 12 bases spanning the gap. CDR3: CSARDLADYSNQPQHF. The CDR3 nucleotides are TGCAGTGCTAGAGATCTGGCTGACTATAGCAATCAGCCCCAGCATTTT.

On this clonotype itself: Mismatch with germline at one junction end may stem from a read error. This rearrangement joins TRBV7-9 to TRBJ2-1; tentative D call: TRBD2 (5 bases). CDR3 length: 16 residues. Looked up from germline, CDR1 is SEHNR and CDR2 is FQNEAQ (reference sequence). In DNA form, the CDR3 reads TGTGCCAGCAGCTTAGCACTAGGGAGCTCCTACAATAAGCAGTTCTTC. This translates into CASSLALGSSYNKQFF.

This chain links TRBV20-1 with TRBJ2-1, with 10 positions matching TRBD1. The CDR3 contains 13 residues. In germline, CDR1 is DFQATT, CDR2 SNEGSKA (reference sequence). V lost 3 bases, J lost 7 bases, and 3 bases stayed unmatched. The CDR3: CSARRDRGNEQFF. CDR3 nucleotides: TGCAGTGCTAGGAGGGACAGGGGTAATGAGCAGTTCTTC.

The J gene is TRBJ2-7, the V gene TRBV29-1; 9 bases are shared with TRBD2. The CDR3 sequence is 14 residues long. V lost 4 bases to trimming and J lost 1 base; unmatched junction nucleotides: 5. CDR1 and CDR2 (germline): SQVTM, ANQGSEA. As DNA, the CDR3 is TGCAGCGTTGGCGGGGGGGTTTATTCCTACGAGCAGTACTTC. Residues: CSVGGGVYSYEQYF.

The rearrangement joins TRBV6-5 to TRBJ1-2, with TRBD1 matching over 9 bases. Germline CDR1 MNHEY, CDR2 SVGAGI. The CDR3 covers 16 residues. V dropped 0 bases and J dropped 8; count of bases not matched to a gene: 10. CDR3 amino acids: CASSYSFTGGNKGYTF. The CDR3 coding sequence is TGTGCCAGCAGTTACTCCTTTACAGGGGGCAATAAAGGCTACACCTTC.

This clonotype came up a few times. V and J are TRBV7-6 and TRBJ2-7; 7 nucleotides agree with TRBD1. The CDR3 runs to 16 residues. V was pared by 4 bases and J by 3 bases, with 12 bases of the junction left unmatched. Germline lookup yields CDR1 SGHVS and CDR2 FNYEAQ. The CDR3 here is CASSSNTGALGYEQYF. As DNA, the CDR3 is TGTGCCAGCAGCTCAAATACAGGGGCCTTGGGCTACGAGCAGTACTTC.

This clonotype was observed a single time. The chain is built from TRBV7-8 and TRBJ1-1; 7 bases are shared with TRBD1. The CDR3 totals 17 residues. V was clipped by 2 bases and J by 1 base; unmatched bases: 10. Germline CDR1 reads SGHVS; CDR2 reads FQNEAQ. The CDR3, as DNA: TGTGCCAGCAGCTTATCTCCCCGGGACAGAGGGAACACTGAAGCTTTCTTT. It codes for CASSLSPRDRGNTEAFF.

The chain recombines TRBV6-2 or TRBV6-3 with TRBJ2-7; D is uncertain. The ends were cut back, 2 bases at V and 3 bases at J, with 5 bases in the middle. This CDR3 has 12 residues. Germline V gene sequence: CDR1 MNHEY, CDR2 SVGEGT. CDR3 nucleotides: TGTGCCAGCAGTTACGTCAACTACGAGCAGTACTTC. It specifies CASSYVNYEQYF.

This clonotype was detected only a few times. The chain employs TRBV29-1 and TRBJ1-2, with 7 bases matching TRBD1. This CDR3 is 14 amino acids long. Germline V lookup: CDR1 SQVTM, CDR2 ANQGSEA. V shed 7 bases and J 0 bases; nucleotides not matched to a gene: 8. In nucleotides, the CDR3 is TGCAGCGCCGGCGGACAGGAAGCTAACTATGGCTACACCTTC. Its protein is CSAGGQEANYGYTF.